This passage covers 17 T cell receptor beta chains from one sample sequenced in a study of Ad26.COV2.S vaccination and SARS-CoV-2 variants. Produced via immunoSEQ multiplex PCR; TCRdb's table is partial and in-frame only. The sample contains some 450,000 clones, about nine tenths of which appear only once. Sample treatment: about 20 received Ad26.COV2.S at low or high dose, single or two shots; roughly five received placebo; per-sample allocation not given. The samples were gathered on day 63 after the first injection of vaccine or placebo. Specimen: peripheral blood, collected in a trial of Ad26.COV2.S vaccine versus placebo. The receptor source for this set is a person between 18 and 65 years old who received the Ad26.COV2.S COVID-19 vaccine or a placebo.

In this sample, this clone turned up once. This chain uses TRBV7-8 with TRBJ2-1; D is perhaps TRBD1 (5 bases). The CDR3 covers 16 residues. Germline loops: CDR1 SGHVS, CDR2 FQNEAQ. Trimming shortened V by 1 base and J by 4 bases, and 14 bases separated the two germline ends. Written as DNA, the CDR3 is TGTGCCAGCAGCTTAGTAACAGGAACCTTGTACAATGAGCAGTTCTTC. Its translation: CASSLVTGTLYNEQFF.

The J gene is TRBJ2-3, the V gene TRBV7-9; 10 bases align to TRBD2. CDR1 and CDR2 from the germline V gene are SEHNR and FQNEAQ (reference sequence). V lost 1 base, J lost 2 bases, and 6 bases stayed unmatched. This CDR3 spans 17 amino acids. CDR3 sequence: CASSLDPSGRNTDTQYF. CDR3 in DNA: TGTGCCAGCAGCTTAGATCCTAGCGGGAGAAACACAGATACGCAGTATTTT.

V gene TRBV27 combines with J gene TRBJ2-2; 7 bases fit TRBD1. Germline CDR1 is MNHEY and CDR2 is SMNVEV (reference sequence). J gave up 0 bases and V 6 bases, and 4 bases lay outside the gene matches. This CDR3 region has 15 residues. CDR3 nucleotide sequence: TGTGCCAGCAGGAACAGGGGTACGAACACCGGGGAGCTGTTTTTT. Translation: CASRNRGTNTGELFF.

V is TRBV7-6 and J is TRBJ2-7; 7 bases align to TRBD1. Unmatched junction bases numbered 4, after V lost 5 bases and J lost 3 bases. The CDR3 loop spans 13 amino acids. Looked up from germline, CDR1 is SGHVS and CDR2 is FNYEAQ. CDR3 bases: TGTGCCAGCAGCGCCGGGACAGACTACGAGCAGTACTTC. Protein: CASSAGTDYEQYF.

This clone was detected a few times. J is TRBJ2-4 and V is TRBV4-2; D could derive from TRBD1 or TRBD2 (5 bases each). The CDR3 runs to 18 residues. V lost 0 bases, J lost 0 bases, and 15 bases lay in between. The germline V gene has CDR1 LGHNA and CDR2 YNFKEQ. The CDR3 DNA reads as TGTGCCAGCAGCCAAGATACGGGGCGGGCACTAGCCAAAAACATTCAGTACTTC. This sequence encodes CASSQDTGRALAKNIQYF.

The gene calls are TRBV7-9 and TRBJ2-2; maybe TRBD2 (5 bases). The ends were cut back, 2 bases at V and 5 bases at J, with 9 bases in the middle. The CDR3 length is 14 residues. The germline gives CDR1 SEHNR, CDR2 FQNEAQ (reference sequence). The CDR3 DNA is TGTGCCAGCAGCTTATCAAGGAGGACCGGGGAGCTGTTTTTT. Translation: CASSLSRRTGELFF.

The chain is built from TRBV10-2 and TRBJ2-1, with D possibly TRBD1 on 6 matching bases. The CDR3 sequence is 19 residues long. The germline gives CDR1 WSHSY, CDR2 SAAADI. Trimming pared 5 bases from V and 6 bases from J, leaving 29 bases between. In DNA, the CDR3 is TGCGCCAGCAGTCAGCACACCCGGCCACTGCTGGAAGGGGGCAATGAGCAGTTCTTC. This encodes CASSQHTRPLLEGGNEQFF.

The chain links TRBV6-5 to TRBJ2-5; maybe TRBD2 (5 bases). The germline gives CDR1 MNHEY, CDR2 SVGAGI. V was clipped by 6 bases and J by 2 bases, with 13 bases between them. CDR3 length equals 14 residues. The CDR3 here is CASRLGRAQETQYF. CDR3 DNA sequence: TGTGCCAGCAGACTAGGACGGGCTCAAGAGACCCAGTACTTC.

The rearrangement joins TRBV9 to TRBJ2-1; D not resolved. V was trimmed by 3 bases and J by 9 bases, leaving 13 bases between them. CDR1 and CDR2 from the germline V gene are SGDLS and YYNGEE. CDR3 length: 13 residues. The DNA for the CDR3 is TGTGCCAGCAGCGCCCGTCCTATGGGTGAGCAGTTCTTC. Amino acids: CASSARPMGEQFF.

This clone was observed once. The chain is built from TRBV7-2 and TRBJ2-5; TRBD2 matches 7 bases. V lost 8 bases and J lost 1; bases outside the gene matches: 7. Germline assignment: CDR1 SGHTA and CDR2 FQGNSA. The length of the CDR3 is 14 residues. CDR3 nucleotides: TGTGCCAGCCAAGCTGGGAGGGGCCAAGAGACCCAGTACTTC. This gives the protein CASQAGRGQETQYF.

The chain links TRBV5-1 to TRBJ1-2, with TRBD1 identical over 8 bases. The trim removed 3 bases at V and 2 bases at J, leaving 0 bases unmatched. The V gene's germline CDR1 is SGHRS and CDR2 YFSETQ. This CDR3 is 13 amino acids long. The CDR3 sequence: CASSWDRNYGYTF. The CDR3, as DNA: TGCGCCAGCAGCTGGGACAGGAACTATGGCTACACCTTC.

The chain recombines TRBV2 with TRBJ2-7; 11 bases map to TRBD1. CDR1 and CDR2 (germline): SNHLY, FYNNEI. The V gene end was trimmed by 7 bases and the J gene end by 6 bases; junction bases not matched to a gene: 11. This CDR3 region has 15 residues. CDR3 DNA sequence: TGTGCCAGCAACAGTGCCGGGACAGGGGGTCGCGAGCAGTACTTC. Residues: CASNSAGTGGREQYF.

The CDR3 sequence: CASSPSATSGALSTDTQYF. The CDR3 nucleotides are TGTGCCAGCTCACCTTCGGCCACTAGCGGAGCCCTTAGCACAGATACGCAGTATTTT. J is TRBJ2-3 and V is TRBV18, with 8 bases lining up with TRBD2. With 3 bases clipped from V and 0 bases from J, the junction kept 14 bases outside the gene matches. The germline gives CDR1 KGHSH, CDR2 LQKENI. This CDR3 has 19 residues.

This chain connects TRBV18 to TRBJ1-1; D is unresolved. Germline V lookup: CDR1 KGHSH, CDR2 LQKENI. This CDR3 region has 15 residues. V was trimmed by 5 bases and J by 4 bases, leaving 17 bases between them. The CDR3 bases are TGTGCCAGCTCAACCGACATCCAGGTCGGCACTGAAGCTTTCTTT. Translating it yields CASSTDIQVGTEAFF.

The rearrangement uses TRBV19 and TRBJ2-3; D remains ambiguous. CDR1 and CDR2 from the germline V gene are LNHDA and SQIVND (reference sequence). Trimming removed 6 bases at V and 1 base at J, with 8 bases between. The CDR3 runs 13 residues. The CDR3 is CASSHRGTDTQYF. The CDR3 nucleotides are TGTGCCAGTAGCCATAGGGGCACAGATACGCAGTATTTT.

This clone was counted once. The V gene is TRBV7-3, the J gene TRBJ2-1; 8 bases match TRBD2. The CDR3 consists of 17 residues. Germline CDR1 and CDR2: SGHTA and FQGTGA. Trimming cost V 4 bases and J 6 bases; bases outside gene matches: 14. The CDR3: CASSSYGDSGITNEQFF. Here the CDR3 DNA reads TGTGCCAGCAGCTCCTATGGGGATAGCGGGATTACCAATGAGCAGTTCTTC.

V usage is TRBV27 and J usage is TRBJ2-1; 10 nucleotides line up with TRBD1. This CDR3 is 14 amino acids long. Germline CDR1 and CDR2: MNHEY and SMNVEV (reference sequence). V gave up 4 bases and J gave up 10 bases; unmatched junction bases: 7. CDR3 sequence reads: CASSSRDRGFEQFF. CDR3 in DNA: TGTGCCAGCAGTTCCCGGGACAGGGGTTTCGAGCAGTTCTTC.